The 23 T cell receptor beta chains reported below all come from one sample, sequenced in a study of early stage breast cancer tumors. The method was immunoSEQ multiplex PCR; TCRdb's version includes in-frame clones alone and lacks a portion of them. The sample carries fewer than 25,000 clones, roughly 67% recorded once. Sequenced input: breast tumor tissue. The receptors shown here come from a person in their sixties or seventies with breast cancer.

The CDR3 loop is CASSLGGTDTDTQYF. The CDR3 DNA sequence: TGTGCCAGCAGCTTAGGCGGGACCGACACAGATACGCAGTATTTT. This chain connects TRBV7-2 to TRBJ2-3, with D possibly being TRBD2 (6 bases). V was pared by 1 base and J by 2 bases, with 10 bases between. Germline CDR1 and CDR2: SGHTA and FQGNSA. CDR3 length: 15 residues.

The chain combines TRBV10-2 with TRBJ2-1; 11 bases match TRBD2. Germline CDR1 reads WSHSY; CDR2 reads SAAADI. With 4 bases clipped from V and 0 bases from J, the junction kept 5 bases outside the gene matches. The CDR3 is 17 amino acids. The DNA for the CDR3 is TGCGCCAGCAGTGCGGGGACTAGCGGCTTCTCCTACAATGAGCAGTTCTTC. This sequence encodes CASSAGTSGFSYNEQFF.

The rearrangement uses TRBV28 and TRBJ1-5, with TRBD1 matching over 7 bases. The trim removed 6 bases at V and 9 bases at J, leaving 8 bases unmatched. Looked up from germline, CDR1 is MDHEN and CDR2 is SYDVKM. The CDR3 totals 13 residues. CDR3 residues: CASRTGWVMPQHF. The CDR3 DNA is TGTGCCAGCAGGACAGGGTGGGTCATGCCCCAGCATTTT. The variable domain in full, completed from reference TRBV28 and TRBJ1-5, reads DVKVTQSSRYLVKRTGEKVFLECVQDMDHENMFWYRQDPGLGLRLIYFSYDVKMKEKGDIPEGYSVSREKKERFSLILESASTNQTSMYLCASRTGWVMPQHFGDGTRLSIL.

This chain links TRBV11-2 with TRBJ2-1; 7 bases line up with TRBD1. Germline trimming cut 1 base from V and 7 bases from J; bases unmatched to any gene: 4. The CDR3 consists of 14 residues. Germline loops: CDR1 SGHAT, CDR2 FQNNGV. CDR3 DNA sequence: TGTGCCAGCAGCTTAGGACAGGGTATGAATGAGCAGTTCTTC. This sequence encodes CASSLGQGMNEQFF. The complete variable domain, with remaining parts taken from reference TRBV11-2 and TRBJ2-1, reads EAGVAQSPRYKIIEKRQSVAFWCNPISGHATLYWYQQILGQGPKLLIQFQNNGVVDDSQLPKDRFSAERLKGVDSTLKIQPAKLEDSAVYLCASSLGQGMNEQFFGPGTRLTVL.

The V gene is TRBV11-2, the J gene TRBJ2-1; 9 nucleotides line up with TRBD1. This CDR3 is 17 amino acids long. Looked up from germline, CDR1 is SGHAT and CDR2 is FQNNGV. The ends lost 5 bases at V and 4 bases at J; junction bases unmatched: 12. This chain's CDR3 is CASSIPVWGQGYNEQFF. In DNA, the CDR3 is TGTGCCAGCAGCATACCAGTGTGGGGACAGGGATACAATGAGCAGTTCTTC.

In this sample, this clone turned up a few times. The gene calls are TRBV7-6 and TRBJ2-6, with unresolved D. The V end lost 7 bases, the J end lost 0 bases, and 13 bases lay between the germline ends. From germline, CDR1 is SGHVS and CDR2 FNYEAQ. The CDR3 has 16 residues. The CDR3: CASTYYPRSGANVLTF. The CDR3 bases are TGTGCCAGCACCTATTACCCGCGCTCTGGGGCCAACGTCCTGACTTTC.

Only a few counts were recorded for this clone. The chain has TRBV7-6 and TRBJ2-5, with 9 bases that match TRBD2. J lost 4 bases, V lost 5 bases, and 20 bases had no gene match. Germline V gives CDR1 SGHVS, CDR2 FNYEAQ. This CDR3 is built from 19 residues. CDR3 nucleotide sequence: TGTGCCAGCAGCCAATGGGGGCGGGAGGGCCTCGGAGGGATAGAGACCCAGTACTTC. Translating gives CASSQWGREGLGGIETQYF.

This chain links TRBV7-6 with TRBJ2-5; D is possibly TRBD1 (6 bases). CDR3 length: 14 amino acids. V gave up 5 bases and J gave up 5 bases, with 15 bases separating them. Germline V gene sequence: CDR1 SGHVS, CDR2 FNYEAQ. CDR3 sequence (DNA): TGTGCCAGCAGCCTACGGACAGAGGACGAGACCCAGTACTTC. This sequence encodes CASSLRTEDETQYF.

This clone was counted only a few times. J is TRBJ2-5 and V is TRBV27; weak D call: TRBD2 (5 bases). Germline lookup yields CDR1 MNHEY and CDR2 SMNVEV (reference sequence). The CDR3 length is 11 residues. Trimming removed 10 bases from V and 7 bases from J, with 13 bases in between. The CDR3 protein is CAIASGGTQYF. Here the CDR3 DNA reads TGTGCCATCGCCTCCGGAGGGACCCAGTACTTC.

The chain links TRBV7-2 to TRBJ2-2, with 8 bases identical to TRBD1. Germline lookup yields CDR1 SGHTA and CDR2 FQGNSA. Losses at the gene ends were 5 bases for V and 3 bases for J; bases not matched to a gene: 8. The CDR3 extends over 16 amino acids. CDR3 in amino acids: CASSHGTGVHTGELFF. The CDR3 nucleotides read TGTGCCAGCAGCCACGGGACAGGTGTTCACACCGGGGAGCTGTTTTTT.

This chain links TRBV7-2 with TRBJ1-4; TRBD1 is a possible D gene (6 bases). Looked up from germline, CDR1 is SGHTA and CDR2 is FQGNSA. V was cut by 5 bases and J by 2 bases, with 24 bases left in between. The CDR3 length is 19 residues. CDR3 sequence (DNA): TGTGCCAGCAGCAACGCCCGGACAGACATCTTAAGCACTAATGAAAAACTGTTTTTT. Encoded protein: CASSNARTDILSTNEKLFF.

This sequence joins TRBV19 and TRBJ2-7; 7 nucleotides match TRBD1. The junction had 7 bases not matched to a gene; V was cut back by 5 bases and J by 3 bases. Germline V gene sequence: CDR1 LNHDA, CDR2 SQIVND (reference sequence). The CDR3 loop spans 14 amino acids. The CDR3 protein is CASSLAGGIYEQYF. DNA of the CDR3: TGTGCCAGTAGTCTGGCAGGGGGTATCTACGAGCAGTACTTC.

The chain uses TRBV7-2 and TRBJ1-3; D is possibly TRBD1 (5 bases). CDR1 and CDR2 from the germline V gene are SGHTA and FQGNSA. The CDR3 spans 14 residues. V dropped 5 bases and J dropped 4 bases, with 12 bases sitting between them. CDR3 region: CASSLRESGNTIYF. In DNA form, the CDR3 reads TGTGCCAGCAGCCTCAGGGAATCAGGAAACACCATATATTTT.

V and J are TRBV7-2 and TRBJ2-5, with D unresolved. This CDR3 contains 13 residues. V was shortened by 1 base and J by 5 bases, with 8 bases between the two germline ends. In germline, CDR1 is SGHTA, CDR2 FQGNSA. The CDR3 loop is CASSLVGSETQYF. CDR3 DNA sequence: TGTGCCAGCAGCTTAGTGGGCAGTGAGACCCAGTACTTC.

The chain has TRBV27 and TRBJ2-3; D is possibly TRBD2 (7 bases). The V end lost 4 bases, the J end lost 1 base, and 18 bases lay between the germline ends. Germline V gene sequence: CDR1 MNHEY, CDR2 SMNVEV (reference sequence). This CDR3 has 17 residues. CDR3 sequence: CASSSRTGRGRTDTQYF. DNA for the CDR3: TGTGCCAGCAGTTCGCGAACAGGGAGGGGACGCACAGATACGCAGTATTTT.

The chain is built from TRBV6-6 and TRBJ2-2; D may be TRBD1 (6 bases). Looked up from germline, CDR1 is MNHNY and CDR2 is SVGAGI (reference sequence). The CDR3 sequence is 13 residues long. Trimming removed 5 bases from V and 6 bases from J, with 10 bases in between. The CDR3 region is CASSGQSAGELFF. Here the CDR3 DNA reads TGTGCCAGCAGTGGACAGTCGGCCGGGGAGCTGTTTTTT.

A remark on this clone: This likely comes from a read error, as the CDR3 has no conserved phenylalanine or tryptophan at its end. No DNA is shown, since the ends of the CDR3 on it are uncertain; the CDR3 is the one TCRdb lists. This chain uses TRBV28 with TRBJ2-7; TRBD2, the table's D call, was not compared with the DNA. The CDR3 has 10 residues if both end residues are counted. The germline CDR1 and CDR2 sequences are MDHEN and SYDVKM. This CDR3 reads CASTQEGPGL.

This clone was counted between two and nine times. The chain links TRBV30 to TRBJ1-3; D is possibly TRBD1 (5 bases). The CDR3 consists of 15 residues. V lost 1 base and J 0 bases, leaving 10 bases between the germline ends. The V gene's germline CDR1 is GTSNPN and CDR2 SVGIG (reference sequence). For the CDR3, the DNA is TGTGCCTGGAGTGGGGGGGGGAGCTCTGGAAACACCATATATTTT. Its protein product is CAWSGGGSSGNTIYF. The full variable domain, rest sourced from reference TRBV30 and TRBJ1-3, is SQTIHQWPATLVQPVGSPLSLECTVEGTSNPNLYWYRQAAGRGLQLLFYSVGIGQISSEVPQNLSASRPQDRQFILSSKKLLLSDSGFYLCAWSGGGSSGNTIYFGEGSWLTVV.

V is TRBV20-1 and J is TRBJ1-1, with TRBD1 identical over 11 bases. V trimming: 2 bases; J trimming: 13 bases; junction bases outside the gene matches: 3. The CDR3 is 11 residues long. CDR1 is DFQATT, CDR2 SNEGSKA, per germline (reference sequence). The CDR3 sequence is CSARRDRGIFF. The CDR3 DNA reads TGCAGTGCTAGAAGGGACAGGGGGATTTTCTTT.

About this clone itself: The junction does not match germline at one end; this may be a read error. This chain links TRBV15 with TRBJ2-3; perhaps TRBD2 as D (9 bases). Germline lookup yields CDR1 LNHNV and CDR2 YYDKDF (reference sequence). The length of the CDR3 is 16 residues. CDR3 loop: CATSRDSSGRTGMVGF. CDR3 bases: TGTGCCACCAGCAGAGATAGCAGCGGGAGGACAGGGATGGTGGGTTTT.

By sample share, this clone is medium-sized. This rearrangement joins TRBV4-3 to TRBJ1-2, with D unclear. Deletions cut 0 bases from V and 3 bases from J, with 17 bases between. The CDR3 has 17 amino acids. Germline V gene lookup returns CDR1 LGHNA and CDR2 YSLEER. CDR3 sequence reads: CASSQDLSPVIDYGYTF. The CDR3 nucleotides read TGCGCCAGCAGCCAAGATCTGAGTCCTGTTATAGACTATGGCTACACCTTC.

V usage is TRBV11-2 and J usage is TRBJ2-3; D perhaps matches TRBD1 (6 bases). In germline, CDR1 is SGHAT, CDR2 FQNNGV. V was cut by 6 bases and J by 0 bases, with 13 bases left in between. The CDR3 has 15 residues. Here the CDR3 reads CASSSYGQSTDTQYF. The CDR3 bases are TGTGCCAGCAGTTCCTACGGACAGAGCACAGATACGCAGTATTTT.

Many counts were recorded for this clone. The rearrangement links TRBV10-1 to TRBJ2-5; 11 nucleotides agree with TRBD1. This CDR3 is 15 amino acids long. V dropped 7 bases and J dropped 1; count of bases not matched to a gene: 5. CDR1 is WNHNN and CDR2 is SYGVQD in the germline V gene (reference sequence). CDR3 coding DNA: TGCGCCAGCACATCGGGACAGGGGGTCCAAGAGACCCAGTACTTC. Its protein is CASTSGQGVQETQYF.